The entry below gives a single TCR beta chain sequence along with its context. Its antigen remains unidentified. These data belong to a study of T cell responses to AZD1222 COVID-19 vaccine. V was cut by 4 bases and J by 1 base, with 11 bases left in between. The CDR3 contains 15 residues. In germline, CDR1 is SNHLY, CDR2 FYNNEI. Sequencing was performed with immunoSEQ multiplex PCR; in TCRdb, only in-frame clones are kept and a portion is missing. The table includes more than 95,000 clones, roughly 89% detected once. Overall study results and limits: The sample set comprised mostly white British donors with more females, and clonal diversity was possibly underestimated. Reports say nearly half of spike-specific TCRs go after unmutated variant regions.

The clonotype comes from an adult who received the AZD1222 COVID-19 vaccine. The genes are TRBV2 and TRBJ2-1; possible D gene TRBD2, 5 bases. The source was peripheral blood, collected 28 days after the second AZD1222 dose. The CDR3 region is CASSGALASYNEQFF. CDR3 DNA sequence: TGTGCCAGCAGTGGGGCGCTAGCATCCTACAATGAGCAGTTCTTC.